This T cell receptor beta chain was documented in a study of identical twins. The CDR3 runs to 12 residues. CDR1 SGHDN and CDR2 FVKESK come from the germline V gene. V lost 3 bases and J 7 bases, leaving 9 bases between the germline ends. TCRdb fed the 5' RACE reads into MiXCR, producing one record per CDR3 protein. The table shows 1.5 million or so distinct CDR3 sequences, with about 32% occurring only once. The receptor was isolated from a newborn girl in good health. The sample taken for sequencing was cord blood. This sequence joins TRBV14 and TRBJ1-2, with D perhaps matching TRBD1 (6 bases). The DNA of the CDR3 is TGTGCCAGCAGCCAGAGGGGGTTTGGCTACACCTTC. Translating gives CASSQRGFGYTF.